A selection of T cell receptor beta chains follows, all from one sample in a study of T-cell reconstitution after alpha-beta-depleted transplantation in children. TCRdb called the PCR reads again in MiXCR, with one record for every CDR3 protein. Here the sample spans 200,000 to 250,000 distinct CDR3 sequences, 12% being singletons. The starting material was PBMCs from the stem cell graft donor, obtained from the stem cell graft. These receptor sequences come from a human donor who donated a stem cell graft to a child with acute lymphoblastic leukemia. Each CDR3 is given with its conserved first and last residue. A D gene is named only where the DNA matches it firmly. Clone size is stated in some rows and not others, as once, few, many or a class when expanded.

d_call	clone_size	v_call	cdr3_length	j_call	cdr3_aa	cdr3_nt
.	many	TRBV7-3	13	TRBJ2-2	CASSSEPTGELFF	TGTGCCAGCAGCTCAGAGCCCACCGGGGAGCTGTTTTTT
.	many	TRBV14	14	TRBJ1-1	CASSQYSVNTEAFF	TGTGCCAGCAGCCAGTACAGTGTGAACACTGAAGCTTTCTTT
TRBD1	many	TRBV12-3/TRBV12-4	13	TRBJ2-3	CASSGQGKDTQYF	TGTGCCAGCAGTGGACAGGGAAAAGATACGCAGTATTTT
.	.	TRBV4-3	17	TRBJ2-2	CASSQDLGRGGAGELFF	TGCGCCAGCAGCCAAGACCTGGGACGGGGAGGAGCCGGGGAGCTGTTTTTT
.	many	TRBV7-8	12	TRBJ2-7	CASSFIGNEQYF	TGTGCCAGCAGCTTTATAGGGAACGAGCAGTACTTC
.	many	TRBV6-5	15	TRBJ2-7	CASSYRGVLGYEQYF	TGTGCCAGCAGTTACAGAGGGGTCTTGGGCTACGAGCAGTACTTC
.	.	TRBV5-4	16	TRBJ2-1	CASSFYSGGSYNEQFF	TGTGCCAGCAGCTTTTATAGCGGAGGGAGCTACAATGAGCAGTTCTTC
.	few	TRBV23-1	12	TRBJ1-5	CASSRHNQPQHF	TGCGCCAGCAGTCGACACAATCAGCCCCAGCATTTT
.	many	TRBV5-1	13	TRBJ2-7	CASSGGPGFEQYF	TGCGCCAGCAGCGGGGGACCAGGGTTCGAGCAGTACTTC
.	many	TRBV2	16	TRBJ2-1	CASSRGPAKGYNEQFF	TGTGCCAGCAGCCGCGGGCCGGCAAAGGGCTACAATGAGCAGTTCTTC
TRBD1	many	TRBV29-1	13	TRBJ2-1	CSVSGTGNNEQFF	TGCAGCGTTTCAGGGACAGGTAACAATGAGCAGTTCTTC
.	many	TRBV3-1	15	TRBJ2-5	CASHNIGRDQETQYF	TGTGCCAGCCACAACATCGGCAGGGACCAAGAGACCCAGTACTTC
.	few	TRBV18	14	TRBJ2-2	CASSLYEAAGELFF	TGTGCCAGCTCACTTTACGAGGCGGCCGGGGAGCTGTTTTTT
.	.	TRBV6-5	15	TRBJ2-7	CASSYVMRTTYEQYF	TGTGCCAGCAGTTACGTCATGAGGACAACATACGAGCAGTACTTC
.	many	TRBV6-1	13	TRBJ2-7	CASSERVSYEQYF	TGTGCCAGCAGTGAACGGGTGTCCTACGAGCAGTACTTC
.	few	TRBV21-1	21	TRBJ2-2	CASSKARGQGAPPSNTGELFF	TGTGCCAGCAGCAAAGCACGGGGACAGGGGGCTCCCCCTTCGAACACCGGGGAGCTGTTTTTT
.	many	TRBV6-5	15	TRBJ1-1	CASSYFGAVNTEAFF	TGTGCCAGCAGTTACTTTGGAGCGGTGAACACTGAAGCTTTCTTT
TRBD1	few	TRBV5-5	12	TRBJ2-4	CASSLDGTGLIF	TGTGCCAGCAGCTTGGATGGGACAGGTCTCATATTC
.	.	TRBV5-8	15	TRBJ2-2	CASSYAGTNTGELFF	TGTGCCAGCAGCTACGCAGGGACCAACACCGGGGAGCTGTTTTTT